Detailed here is one T cell receptor beta chain. Study processing details: Estimation of nucleated cell counts was performed using reference gene primer amplification. TCRdb keeps only in-frame clones here, not all; method: immunoSEQ multiplex PCR. D and trimming were read from the DNA, whereas the V and J calls and clone size are those reported in that table. The top ten hold 17% of the sample, which has about 96,000 clones, roughly 83% seen once. The data were obtained in a study of blood T cell repertoires in COVID-19. As for the study in general: Samples of COVID-19 (acute and convalescent) were obtained from the United States, Italy and Spain. In each case, the material was cDNA or gDNA derived from T cells, B-cell-depleted T cells, or PBMCs.

The receptor's source is a woman aged 60-75 years with acute or convalescent COVID-19. The sequenced material came from peripheral blood.

CDR3: CASAKTGVEPQHF. In DNA form, the CDR3 reads TGTGCCAGCGCAAAGACAGGGGTTGAGCCCCAGCATTTT. The genes are TRBV2 and TRBJ1-5, with 8 nucleotides matching TRBD1. V was pared by 8 bases and J by 8 bases, with 8 bases of the junction left unmatched. CDR1 SNHLY and CDR2 FYNNEI come from the germline V gene. CDR3 size: 13 residues.